Below, 19 T cell receptor beta chains from the same sample are listed, as sequenced in a study of T cell responses to AZD1222 COVID-19 vaccine (dated by TCRdb to about 2021). Taken with the paper, the label for time point translates to: about 28 days (+/-7) after the second vaccine dose. The protocol used for the library was the immunoSEQ multiplex PCR assay. Held by TCRdb, this immuneACCESS table contains in-frame sequences only and omits some clones. Under half of the omission traces to an unresolved V gene where checked; the cause of the rest is unknown. The sample profile shows over 110,000 clones; 92% of them were found once. Together, the top ten hold about 9.4% of the sample. The sample was peripheral blood, taken 28 days after the second AZD1222 dose. These receptor sequences come from an adult who received the AZD1222 COVID-19 vaccine.

The rearrangement links TRBV7-9 to TRBJ1-1; D remains unclear. V dropped 5 bases and J dropped 5 bases, with 12 bases sitting between them. The CDR3 length is 13 residues. Germline CDR1 SEHNR, CDR2 FQNEAQ (reference sequence). CDR3 residues: CASSPPQPTEAFF. In DNA, the CDR3 is TGTGCCAGCAGCCCCCCCCAGCCTACTGAAGCTTTCTTT.

The chain links TRBV7-2 to TRBJ2-3; no clear D. The germline V gene has CDR1 SGHTA and CDR2 FQGNSA. This CDR3 spans 15 amino acids. V shed 1 base and J shed 2 bases, with 10 bases lying between them. Here the CDR3 DNA reads TGTGCCAGCAGCTTAGAGAACTACCCCACAGATACGCAGTATTTT. Residues: CASSLENYPTDTQYF.

The V and J genes are TRBV7-9 and TRBJ1-2, with D possibly being TRBD1 (6 bases). The CDR3 loop spans 17 amino acids. CDR1 is SEHNR, CDR2 FQNEAQ, per germline (reference sequence). The V end lost 3 bases, the J end lost 0 bases, and 17 bases lay between the germline ends. CDR3 sequence reads: CASSFRDTESPNYGYTF. CDR3 nucleotides: TGTGCCAGCAGCTTCCGGGACACCGAGTCTCCTAACTATGGCTACACCTTC.

The V gene is TRBV18, the J gene TRBJ1-1; 10 positions match TRBD1. CDR1 is KGHSH and CDR2 is LQKENI in the germline V gene. The CDR3 loop spans 14 amino acids. Trimming cost V 6 bases and J 3 bases; bases outside gene matches: 4. The CDR3 region is CASSGTGAYTEAFF. CDR3 bases: TGTGCCAGCTCTGGGACAGGGGCCTACACTGAAGCTTTCTTT.

The chain is built from TRBV3-1 (or the pseudogene TRBV3-2) and TRBJ1-1; unclear D gene. The CDR3 is made up of 14 amino acids. Germline V gene lookup returns CDR1 LGHDT and CDR2 YNNKEL (reference sequence). Trimming stripped 2 bases from V and 1 base from J, with 8 bases between. In nucleotides, the CDR3 is TGTGCCAGCAGCCAACGACGACAGAACACTGAAGCTTTCTTT. Its translation: CASSQRRQNTEAFF.

The V gene is TRBV19, the J gene TRBJ2-3; 13 bases are a match to TRBD2. V was clipped by 2 bases and J by 0 bases; unmatched bases: 5. CDR3 length equals 18 residues. The germline gives CDR1 LNHDA, CDR2 SQIVND (reference sequence). For the CDR3, the DNA is TGTGCCAGTAGTATAAGGACTAGCGGGAGTGGGAGCACAGATACGCAGTATTTT. This gives the protein CASSIRTSGSGSTDTQYF.

The chain has TRBV29-1 and TRBJ1-1; 9 bases are a match to TRBD1. The trim removed 8 bases at V and 1 base at J, leaving 8 bases unmatched. The CDR3 totals 14 residues. Germline CDR1 is SQVTM and CDR2 is ANQGSEA. As DNA, the CDR3 is TGCAGCCTCGGACAGGGGAGGGGGAACACTGAAGCTTTCTTT. Its translation is CSLGQGRGNTEAFF.

V and J are TRBV28 and TRBJ2-1; 10 bases match TRBD1. Germline values: CDR1 MDHEN, CDR2 SYDVKM. Germline trimming cut 6 bases from V and 5 bases from J; bases unmatched to any gene: 4. The CDR3 spans 14 residues. In DNA, the CDR3 is TGTGCCAGCAGCCGGGACAGGGGAGACAATGAGCAGTTCTTC. The encoded protein is CASSRDRGDNEQFF.

The rearrangement joins TRBV6-5 to TRBJ1-2; D is unresolved. V was trimmed by 4 bases and J by 4 bases, leaving 16 bases between them. The V gene's germline CDR1 is MNHEY and CDR2 SVGAGI. The CDR3 extends over 15 amino acids. This CDR3 reads CASSSLNTVPYGYTF. CDR3 DNA: TGTGCCAGCAGTTCCCTAAACACAGTCCCCTATGGCTACACCTTC.

The chain has TRBV5-5 and TRBJ2-7, with 12 bases aligning to TRBD2. V dropped 0 bases and J dropped 4; count of bases not matched to a gene: 5. This CDR3 comprises 16 residues. Germline assignment: CDR1 SGHKS and CDR2 YYEKEE (reference sequence). Here the CDR3 DNA reads TGTGCCAGCAGCTTGGCGCTAGCGGGGGGGCTGTACGAGCAGTACGTC. Translating it yields CASSLALAGGLYEQYV.

The chain is built from TRBV27 and TRBJ2-7, with TRBD1 matching 7 bases. The CDR3 spans 14 residues. Germline V gene lookup returns CDR1 MNHEY and CDR2 SMNVEV (reference sequence). Trimming removed 5 bases from V and 5 bases from J; junction bases left unmatched: 9. The CDR3 DNA reads as TGTGCCAGCAGTATTCGACAGGGAAGTCACGAGCAGTACGTC. Protein product: CASSIRQGSHEQYV.

This sequence joins TRBV7-8 and TRBJ2-2; 7 bases agree with TRBD1. CDR1 and CDR2 (germline): SGHVS, FQNEAQ. This CDR3 has 14 residues. V lost 1 base to trimming and J lost 7 bases; unmatched junction nucleotides: 3. The CDR3 spells CASSLDRGIGELFF. The CDR3 nucleotides read TGTGCCAGCAGCTTAGACAGGGGCATCGGGGAGCTGTTTTTT. The entire variable domain, with the rest obtained from reference TRBV7-8 and TRBJ2-2, is as follows: GAGVSQSPRYKVAKRGQDVALRCDPISGHVSLFWYQQALGQGPEFLTYFQNEAQLDKSGLPSDRFFAERPEGSVSTLKIQRTQQEDSAVYLCASSLDRGIGELFFGEGSRLTVL.

The rearrangement links TRBV28 to TRBJ1-2; TRBD1 aligns across 7 bases. V lost 3 bases, J lost 2 bases, and 12 bases stayed unmatched. Germline V gene sequence: CDR1 MDHEN, CDR2 SYDVKM. CDR3 size: 17 residues. The CDR3, as DNA: TGTGCCAGCAGTTTGCAGGCAGGGGGGAACCCGAACTATGGCTACACCTTC. It yields the protein CASSLQAGGNPNYGYTF.

CDR3 sequence reads: CAIWDSQTYEQYV. In DNA, the CDR3 is TGTGCCATTTGGGACAGCCAAACTTACGAGCAGTACGTC. The chain joins TRBV28 to TRBJ2-7, with 7 bases fitting TRBD1. The V segment lost 10 bases and the J segment 4 bases; nucleotides outside the gene matches: 10. The CDR3 has 13 amino acids. The germline CDR1 and CDR2 sequences are MDHEN and SYDVKM.

This clone was counted once. The chain joins TRBV5-6 to TRBJ1-2; 11 nucleotides match TRBD1. The germline gives CDR1 SGHDT, CDR2 YYEEEE. The junction had 7 bases not matched to a gene; V was cut back by 4 bases and J by 8 bases. This CDR3 contains 14 residues. The CDR3 loop reads CASSLDRGQGGYTF. The DNA for the CDR3 is TGTGCCAGCAGCCTGGACAGGGGGCAAGGGGGCTACACCTTC.

CDR3 region: CASSAQDYGYTF. The CDR3 nucleotides are TGTGCCAGCAGCGCTCAGGACTATGGCTACACCTTC. V is TRBV9 and J is TRBJ1-2, with D uncertain. Trimming shortened V by 3 bases and J by 3 bases, and 6 bases separated the two germline ends. From germline, CDR1 is SGDLS and CDR2 YYNGEE. The CDR3 has 12 amino acids.

V and J are TRBV2 and TRBJ1-1, with unresolved D. V lost 5 bases to trimming and J lost 1 base, with 11 bases between them. CDR3 size: 14 residues. The germline V gene has CDR1 SNHLY and CDR2 FYNNEI. The CDR3 is CASSPGWANTEAFF. The CDR3 bases are TGTGCCAGCAGTCCGGGGTGGGCGAACACTGAAGCTTTCTTT.

CDR3 sequence (DNA): TGTGCCAGCAGGGTTACAGGGGGCGACATGAACACTGAAGCTTTCTTT. As protein: CASRVTGGDMNTEAFF. The rearrangement links TRBV7-2 to TRBJ1-1; 9 positions match TRBD1. Germline V gene sequence: CDR1 SGHTA, CDR2 FQGNSA. The length of the CDR3 is 16 residues. J was trimmed by 0 bases and V by 6 bases; bases with no gene match: 8.

A single count supports this clone. This sequence joins TRBV5-1 and TRBJ1-4; 8 bases are a match to TRBD1. Germline values: CDR1 SGHRS, CDR2 YFSETQ. There are 15 residues in the CDR3. With 0 bases clipped from V and 5 bases from J, the junction kept 3 bases outside the gene matches. The CDR3 nucleotides read TGCGCCAGCAGCTTGGAGACAGGGGCGAATGAAAAACTGTTTTTT. It codes for CASSLETGANEKLFF.